The T cell receptor beta chain described here comes from a study of vaccination effects on CD4 cells after COVID-19. Study background: The ViraFEST assay expanded antigen-specific CD4+ T cells with viral peptide pools before sequencing. It was a median of 72 days after the second dose that post-vaccine samples were obtained. General study results and limits: Cross-reactivity toward common cold coronaviruses was confined to only 1 of 255 vaccine-induced clones in healthy vaccinees. Few convalescent patients were studied, and early post-infection samples were lacking.

Trimming took 6 bases from V and 4 from J; bases not matched to a gene: 7. CDR3 length equals 17 residues. Per the germline V gene, CDR1 is SNHLY and CDR2 is FYNNEI. Some clones are missing from TCRdb's copy, which holds only in-frame ones; the method was immunoSEQ multiplex PCR. The sample lists fewer than 75,000 clones, 70% to 80% occurring once. This clone was detected once. The antigen remains unidentified. Subsequent to a culture period of approximately 11 days, CD4+ T cells were isolated. Participants were vaccinated with two doses of either the BNT162b2 or mRNA-1273 vaccine. The chain has TRBV2 and TRBJ2-1; 15 bases map to TRBD2. The receptor comes from a human donor who received a COVID-19 vaccine. Sequenced material: CD4+ T cells from PBMCs cultured without peptide, taken after COVID-19 vaccination. CDR3 sequence (DNA): TGTGCCAGCAGCCCCGGACTAGCGGGGGGGCTTTACAATGAGCAGTTCTTC. This codes for CASSPGLAGGLYNEQFF. Combining the CDR3 with reference TRBV2 and TRBJ2-1 gives the whole variable domain EPEVTQTPSHQVTQMGQEVILRCVPISNHLYFYWYRQILGQKVEFLVSFYNNEISEKSEIFDDQFSVERPDGSNFTLKIRSTKLEDSAMYFCASSPGLAGGLYNEQFFGPGTRLTVL.